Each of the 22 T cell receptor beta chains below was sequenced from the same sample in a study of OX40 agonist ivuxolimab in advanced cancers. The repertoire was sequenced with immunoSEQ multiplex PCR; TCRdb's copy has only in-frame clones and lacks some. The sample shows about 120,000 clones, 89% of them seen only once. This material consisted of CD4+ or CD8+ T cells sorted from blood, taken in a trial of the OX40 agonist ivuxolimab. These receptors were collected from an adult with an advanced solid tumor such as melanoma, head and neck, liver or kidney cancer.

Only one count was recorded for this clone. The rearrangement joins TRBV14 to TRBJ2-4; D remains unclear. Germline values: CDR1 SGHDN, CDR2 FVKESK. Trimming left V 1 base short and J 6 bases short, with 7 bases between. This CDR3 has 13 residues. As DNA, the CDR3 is TGTGCCAGCAGCCAAGGGTTCAGAAACATTCAGTACTTC. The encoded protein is CASSQGFRNIQYF. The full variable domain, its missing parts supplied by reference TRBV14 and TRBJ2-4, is EAGVTQFPSHSVIEKGQTVTLRCDPISGHDNLYWYRRVMGKEIKFLLHFVKESKQDESGMPNNRFLAERTGGTYSTLKVQPAELEDSGVYFCASSQGFRNIQYFGAGTRLSVL.

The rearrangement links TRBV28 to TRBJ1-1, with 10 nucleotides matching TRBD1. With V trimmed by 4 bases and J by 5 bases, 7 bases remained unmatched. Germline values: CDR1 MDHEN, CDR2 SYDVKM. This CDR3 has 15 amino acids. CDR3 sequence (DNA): TGTGCCAGCAGTTGGGTGCGACAGGGGGCTACTGAAGCTTTCTTT. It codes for CASSWVRQGATEAFF.

In DNA, the CDR3 is TGTGCCAGTAGTTATCCGGGACGGACGGCGACTGAAGCTTTCTTT. Amino acid sequence: CASSYPGRTATEAFF. This chain uses TRBV19 with TRBJ1-1; a possible D gene is TRBD1 (5 bases). V lost 5 bases and J 5 bases, leaving 18 bases between the germline ends. The CDR3 sequence is 15 residues long. The germline V gene has CDR1 LNHDA and CDR2 SQIVND (reference sequence).

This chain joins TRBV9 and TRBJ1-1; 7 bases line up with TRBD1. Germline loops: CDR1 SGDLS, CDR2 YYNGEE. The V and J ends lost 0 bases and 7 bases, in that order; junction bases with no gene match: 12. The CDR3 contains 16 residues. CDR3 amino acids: CASSVGGGLTYGEAFF. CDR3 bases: TGTGCCAGCAGCGTAGGAGGGGGCCTGACTTACGGTGAAGCTTTCTTT.

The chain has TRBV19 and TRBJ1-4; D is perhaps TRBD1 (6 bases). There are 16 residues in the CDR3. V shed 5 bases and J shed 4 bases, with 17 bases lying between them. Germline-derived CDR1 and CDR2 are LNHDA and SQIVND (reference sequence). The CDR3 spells CASSPPLQGDNEKLFF. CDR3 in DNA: TGTGCCAGTAGTCCCCCTCTACAGGGAGATAATGAAAAACTGTTTTTT.

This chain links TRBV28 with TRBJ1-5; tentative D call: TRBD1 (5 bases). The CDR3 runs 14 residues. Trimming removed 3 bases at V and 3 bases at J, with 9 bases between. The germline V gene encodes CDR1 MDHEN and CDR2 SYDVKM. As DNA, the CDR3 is TGTGCCAGCAGTTTGGCGGGGGTCAATCAGCCCCAGCATTTT. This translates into CASSLAGVNQPQHF.

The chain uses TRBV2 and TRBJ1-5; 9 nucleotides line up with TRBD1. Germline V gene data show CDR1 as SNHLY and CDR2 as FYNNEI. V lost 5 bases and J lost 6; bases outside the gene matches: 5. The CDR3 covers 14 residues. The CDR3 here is CASSSGQGSQPQHF. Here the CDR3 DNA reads TGTGCCAGCAGTTCTGGACAGGGGAGTCAGCCCCAGCATTTT.

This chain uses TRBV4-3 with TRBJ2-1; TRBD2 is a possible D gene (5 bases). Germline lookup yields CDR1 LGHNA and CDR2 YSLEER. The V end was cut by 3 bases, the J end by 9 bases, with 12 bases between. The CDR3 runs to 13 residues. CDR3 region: CASSQRSRGEQFF. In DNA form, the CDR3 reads TGCGCCAGCAGCCAGAGGTCCCGGGGTGAGCAGTTCTTC.

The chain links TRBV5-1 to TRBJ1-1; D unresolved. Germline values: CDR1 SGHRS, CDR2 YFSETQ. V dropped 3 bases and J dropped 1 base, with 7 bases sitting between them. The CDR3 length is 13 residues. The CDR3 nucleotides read TGCGCCAGCAGCTCTTCACCGAACACTGAAGCTTTCTTT. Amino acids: CASSSSPNTEAFF.

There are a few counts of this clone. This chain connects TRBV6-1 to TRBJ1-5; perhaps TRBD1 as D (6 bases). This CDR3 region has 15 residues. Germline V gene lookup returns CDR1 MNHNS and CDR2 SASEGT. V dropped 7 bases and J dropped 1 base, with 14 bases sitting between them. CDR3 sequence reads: CASTWTAVSNQPQHF. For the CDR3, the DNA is TGTGCCAGCACCTGGACAGCAGTCAGCAATCAGCCCCAGCATTTT.

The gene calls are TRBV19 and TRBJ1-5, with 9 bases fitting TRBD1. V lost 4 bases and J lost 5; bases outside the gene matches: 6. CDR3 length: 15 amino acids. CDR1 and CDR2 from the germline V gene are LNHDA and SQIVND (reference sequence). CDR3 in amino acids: CASSNTGTGYQPQHF. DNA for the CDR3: TGTGCCAGTAGTAATACCGGGACAGGGTATCAGCCCCAGCATTTT.

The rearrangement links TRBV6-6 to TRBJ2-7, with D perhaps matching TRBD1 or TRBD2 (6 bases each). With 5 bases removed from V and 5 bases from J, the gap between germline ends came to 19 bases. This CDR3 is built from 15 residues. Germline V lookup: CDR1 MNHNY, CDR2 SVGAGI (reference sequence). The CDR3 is CASSGGFAGEDEQYF. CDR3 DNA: TGTGCCAGCAGTGGGGGCTTCGCCGGGGAGGACGAGCAGTACTTC.

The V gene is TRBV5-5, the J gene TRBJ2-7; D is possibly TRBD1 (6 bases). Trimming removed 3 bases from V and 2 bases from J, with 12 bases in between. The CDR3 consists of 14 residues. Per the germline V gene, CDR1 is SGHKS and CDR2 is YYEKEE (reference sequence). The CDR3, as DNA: TGTGCCAGCAGCTCGGCGACAGGTGCCTACGAGCAGTACTTC. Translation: CASSSATGAYEQYF.

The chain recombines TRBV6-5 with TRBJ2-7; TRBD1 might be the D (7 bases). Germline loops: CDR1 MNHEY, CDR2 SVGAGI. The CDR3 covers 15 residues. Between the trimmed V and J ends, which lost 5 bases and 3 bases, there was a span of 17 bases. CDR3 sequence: CASSAGQSRDYEQYF. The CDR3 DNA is TGTGCCAGCAGTGCGGGACAGTCTAGAGACTACGAGCAGTACTTC.

The CDR3 bases are TGTGCCATCAGTGAAAACGGGGGAACCGAGGCCGGGGAGCTGTTTTTT. Its translation: CAISENGGTEAGELFF. The chain employs TRBV10-3 and TRBJ2-2; D is possibly TRBD2 (6 bases). This CDR3 has 16 residues. Deletions cut 3 bases from V and 6 bases from J, with 17 bases between. CDR1 and CDR2 from the germline V gene are ENHRY and SYGVKD.

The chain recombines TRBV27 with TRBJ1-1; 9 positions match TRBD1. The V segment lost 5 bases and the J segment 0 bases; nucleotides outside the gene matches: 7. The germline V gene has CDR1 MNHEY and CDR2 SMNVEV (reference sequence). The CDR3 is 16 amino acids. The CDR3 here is CASSVSQGAMNTEAFF. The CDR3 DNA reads TGTGCCAGCAGTGTCTCACAGGGGGCCATGAACACTGAAGCTTTCTTT.

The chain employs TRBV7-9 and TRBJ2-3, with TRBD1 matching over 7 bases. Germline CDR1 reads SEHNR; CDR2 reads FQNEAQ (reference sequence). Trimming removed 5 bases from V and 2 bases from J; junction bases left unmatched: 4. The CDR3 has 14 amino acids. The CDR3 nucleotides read TGTGCCAGCAGCCAACAGGGGCCCACAGATACGCAGTATTTT. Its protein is CASSQQGPTDTQYF.

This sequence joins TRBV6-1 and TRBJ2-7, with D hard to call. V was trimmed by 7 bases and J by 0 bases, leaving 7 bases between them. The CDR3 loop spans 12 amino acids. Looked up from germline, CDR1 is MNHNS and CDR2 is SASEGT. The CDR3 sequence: CASNDGSYEQYF. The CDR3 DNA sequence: TGTGCCAGCAATGACGGCTCCTACGAGCAGTACTTC.

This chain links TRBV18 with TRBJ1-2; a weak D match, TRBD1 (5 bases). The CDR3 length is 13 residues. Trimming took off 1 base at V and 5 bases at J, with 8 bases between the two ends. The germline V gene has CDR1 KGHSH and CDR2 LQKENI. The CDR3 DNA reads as TGTGCCAGCTCACCACAAGGGACTTATGGCTACACCTTC. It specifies CASSPQGTYGYTF.

CDR3 DNA sequence: TGTGCCAGCAGTTTAGGTGGCGGGAGCGCCTACTACGAGCAGTACTTC. Amino acids: CASSLGGGSAYYEQYF. This rearrangement joins TRBV28 to TRBJ2-7; TRBD2 matches 7 bases. This CDR3 has 16 residues. Germline V CDR1 and CDR2: MDHEN, SYDVKM. Losses at the gene ends were 2 bases for V and 3 bases for J; bases not matched to a gene: 10.

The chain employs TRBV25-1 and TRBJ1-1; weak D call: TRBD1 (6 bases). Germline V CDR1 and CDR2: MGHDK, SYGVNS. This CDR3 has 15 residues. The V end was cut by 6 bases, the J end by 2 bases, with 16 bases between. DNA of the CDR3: TGTGCCAGCAGCTGGGGCGGGACATCTAACACTGAAGCTTTCTTT. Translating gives CASSWGGTSNTEAFF.

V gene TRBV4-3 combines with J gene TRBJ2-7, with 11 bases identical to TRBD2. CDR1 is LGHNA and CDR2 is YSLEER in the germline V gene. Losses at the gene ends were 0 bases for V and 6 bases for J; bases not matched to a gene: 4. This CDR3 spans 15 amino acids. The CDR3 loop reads CASSQDTSGGSEQYF. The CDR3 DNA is TGCGCCAGCAGCCAAGATACTAGCGGGGGAAGCGAGCAGTACTTC.